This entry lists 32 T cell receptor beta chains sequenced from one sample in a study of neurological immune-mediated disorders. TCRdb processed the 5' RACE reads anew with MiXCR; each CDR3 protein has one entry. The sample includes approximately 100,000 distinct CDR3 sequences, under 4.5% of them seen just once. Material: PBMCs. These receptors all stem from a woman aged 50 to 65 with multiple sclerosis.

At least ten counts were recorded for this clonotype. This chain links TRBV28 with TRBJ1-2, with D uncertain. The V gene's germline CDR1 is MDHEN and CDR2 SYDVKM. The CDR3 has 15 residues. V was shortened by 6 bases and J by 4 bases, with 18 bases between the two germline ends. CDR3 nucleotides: TGTGCCAGCAGCCCCCCGAGAGGCTCCGCCTATGGCTACACCTTC. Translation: CASSPPRGSAYGYTF.

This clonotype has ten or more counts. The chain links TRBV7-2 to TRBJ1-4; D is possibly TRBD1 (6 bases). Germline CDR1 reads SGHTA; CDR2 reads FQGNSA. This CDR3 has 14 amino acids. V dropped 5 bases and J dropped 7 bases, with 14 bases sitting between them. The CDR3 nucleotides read TGTGCCAGCAGCCCGCGGGGGGCAGGTGAAAAACTGTTTTTT. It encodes CASSPRGAGEKLFF. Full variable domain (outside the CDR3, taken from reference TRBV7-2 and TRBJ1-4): GAGVSQSPSNKVTEKGKDVELRCDPISGHTALYWYRQSLGQGLEFLIYFQGNSAPDKSGLPSDRFSAERTGGSVSTLTIQRTQQEDSAVYLCASSPRGAGEKLFFGSGTQLSVL.

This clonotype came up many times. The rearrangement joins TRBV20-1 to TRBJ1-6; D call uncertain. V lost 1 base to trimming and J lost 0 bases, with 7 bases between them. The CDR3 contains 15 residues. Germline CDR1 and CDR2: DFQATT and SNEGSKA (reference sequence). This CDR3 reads CSARGAVSYNSPLHF. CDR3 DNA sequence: TGCAGTGCTAGAGGGGCCGTCTCCTATAATTCACCCCTCCACTTT.

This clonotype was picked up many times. CDR3: CATSDSGLAGLSSYNEQFF. The CDR3 DNA reads TGTGCCACCAGTGACTCGGGACTAGCGGGGCTCAGCTCCTACAATGAGCAGTTCTTC. This chain connects TRBV24-1 to TRBJ2-1; 13 bases are shared with TRBD2. The CDR3 loop spans 19 amino acids. Germline-derived CDR1 and CDR2 are KGHDR and SFDVKD. Trimming took 4 bases from V and 0 from J; bases not matched to a gene: 8.

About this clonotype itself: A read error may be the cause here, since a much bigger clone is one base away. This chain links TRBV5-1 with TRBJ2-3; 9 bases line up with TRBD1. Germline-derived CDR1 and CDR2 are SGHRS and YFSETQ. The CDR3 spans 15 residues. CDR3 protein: CASTPGTGFTDKQYF. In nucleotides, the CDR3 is TGCGCCAGCACCCCTGGGACAGGGTTCACAGATAAGCAGTATTTT.

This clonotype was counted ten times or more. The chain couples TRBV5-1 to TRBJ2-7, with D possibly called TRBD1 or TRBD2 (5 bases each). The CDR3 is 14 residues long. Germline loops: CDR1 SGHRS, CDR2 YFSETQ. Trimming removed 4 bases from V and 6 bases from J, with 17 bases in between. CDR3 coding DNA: TGCGCCAGCAGCCGCAACGGGGCAGACGGCGAGCAGTACTTC. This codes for CASSRNGADGEQYF.

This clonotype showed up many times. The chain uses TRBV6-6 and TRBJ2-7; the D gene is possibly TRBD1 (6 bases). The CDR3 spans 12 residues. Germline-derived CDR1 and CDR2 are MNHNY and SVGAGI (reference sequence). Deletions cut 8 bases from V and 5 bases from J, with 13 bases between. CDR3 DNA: TGTGCCAGCGGTACAGGGCGCAACGAGCAGTACTTC. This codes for CASGTGRNEQYF.

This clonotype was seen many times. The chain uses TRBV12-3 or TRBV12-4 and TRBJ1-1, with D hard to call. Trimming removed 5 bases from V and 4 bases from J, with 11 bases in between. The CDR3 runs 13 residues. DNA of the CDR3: TGTGCCAGCAGTCGGTTGCCGGGCACTGAAGCTTTCTTT. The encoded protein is CASSRLPGTEAFF.

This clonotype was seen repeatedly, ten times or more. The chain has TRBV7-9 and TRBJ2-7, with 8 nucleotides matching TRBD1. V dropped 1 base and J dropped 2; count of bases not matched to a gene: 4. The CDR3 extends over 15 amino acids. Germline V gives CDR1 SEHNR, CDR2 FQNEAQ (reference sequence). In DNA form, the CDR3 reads TGTGCCAGCAGCTTAGGGGACAGGTCACCCTACGAGCAGTACTTC. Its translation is CASSLGDRSPYEQYF.

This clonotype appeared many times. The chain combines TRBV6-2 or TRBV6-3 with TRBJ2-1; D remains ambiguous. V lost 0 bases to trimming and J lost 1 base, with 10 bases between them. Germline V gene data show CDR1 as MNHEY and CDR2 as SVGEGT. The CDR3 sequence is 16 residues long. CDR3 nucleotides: TGTGCCAGCAGTTACTCGGTGGCAGCTTCCTACAATGAGCAGTTCTTC. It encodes CASSYSVAASYNEQFF.

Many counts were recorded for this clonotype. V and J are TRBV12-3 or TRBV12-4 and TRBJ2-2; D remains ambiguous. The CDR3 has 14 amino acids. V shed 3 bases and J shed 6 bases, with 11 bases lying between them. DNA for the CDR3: TGTGCCAGCAGTTTTTATAGCTTCGCCGGGGAGCTGTTTTTT. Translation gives CASSFYSFAGELFF.

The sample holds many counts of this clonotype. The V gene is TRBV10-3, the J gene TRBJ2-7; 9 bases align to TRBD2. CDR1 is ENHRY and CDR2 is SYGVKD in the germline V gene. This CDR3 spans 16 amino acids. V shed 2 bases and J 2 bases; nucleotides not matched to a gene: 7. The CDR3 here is CAISESSGGRTYEQYF. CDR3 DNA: TGTGCCATCAGTGAGAGTAGCGGGGGACGTACCTACGAGCAGTACTTC.

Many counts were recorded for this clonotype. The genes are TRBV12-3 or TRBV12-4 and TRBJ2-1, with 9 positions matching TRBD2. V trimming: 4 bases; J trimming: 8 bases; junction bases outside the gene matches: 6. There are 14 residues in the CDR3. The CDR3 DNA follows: TGTGCCAGCAGTTCCGGCGGGGGGGTCTATGAGCAGTTCTTC. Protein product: CASSSGGGVYEQFF.

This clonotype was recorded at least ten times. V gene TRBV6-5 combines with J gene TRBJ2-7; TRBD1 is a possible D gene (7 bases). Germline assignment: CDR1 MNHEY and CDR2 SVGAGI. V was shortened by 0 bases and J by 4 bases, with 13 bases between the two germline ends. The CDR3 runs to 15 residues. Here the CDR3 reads CASSYSPGGNYEQYF. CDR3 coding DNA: TGTGCCAGCAGTTACTCTCCAGGGGGGAATTACGAGCAGTACTTC.

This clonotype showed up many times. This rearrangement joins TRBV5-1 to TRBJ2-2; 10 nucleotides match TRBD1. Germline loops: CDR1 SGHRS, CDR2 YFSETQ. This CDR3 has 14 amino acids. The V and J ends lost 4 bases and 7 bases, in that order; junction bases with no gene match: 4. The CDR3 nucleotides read TGCGCCAGCAGCCCGGACAGGGGGAACGGGGAGCTGTTTTTT. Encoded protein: CASSPDRGNGELFF.

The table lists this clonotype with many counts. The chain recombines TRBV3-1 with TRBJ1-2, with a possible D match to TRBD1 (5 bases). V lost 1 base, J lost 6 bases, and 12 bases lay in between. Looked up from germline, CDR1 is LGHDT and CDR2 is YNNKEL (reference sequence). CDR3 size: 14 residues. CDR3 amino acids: CASSQAPTAHGYTF. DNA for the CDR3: TGTGCCAGCAGCCAAGCTCCGACAGCTCATGGCTACACCTTC.

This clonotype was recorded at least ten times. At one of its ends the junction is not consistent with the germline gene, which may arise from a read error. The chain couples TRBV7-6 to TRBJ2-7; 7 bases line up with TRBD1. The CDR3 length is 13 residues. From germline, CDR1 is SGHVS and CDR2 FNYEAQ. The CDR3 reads CASSLQGVKDQLF. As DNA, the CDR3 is TGTGCCAGCAGCTTACAGGGGGTAAAAGACCAGCTCTTC.

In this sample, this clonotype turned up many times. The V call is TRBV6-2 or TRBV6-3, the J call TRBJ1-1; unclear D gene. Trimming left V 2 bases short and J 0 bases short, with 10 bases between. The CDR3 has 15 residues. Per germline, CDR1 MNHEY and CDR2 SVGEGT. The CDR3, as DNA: TGTGCCAGCAGTTACATTGGTGGCTTGAACACTGAAGCTTTCTTT. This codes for CASSYIGGLNTEAFF.

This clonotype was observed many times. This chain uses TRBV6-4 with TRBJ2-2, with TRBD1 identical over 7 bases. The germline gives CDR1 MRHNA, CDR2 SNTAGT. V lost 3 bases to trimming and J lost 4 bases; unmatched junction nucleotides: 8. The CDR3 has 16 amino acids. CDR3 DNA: TGTGCCAGCAGTGAAGAGGGGGCCGGTCTCACCGGGGAGCTGTTTTTT. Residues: CASSEEGAGLTGELFF.

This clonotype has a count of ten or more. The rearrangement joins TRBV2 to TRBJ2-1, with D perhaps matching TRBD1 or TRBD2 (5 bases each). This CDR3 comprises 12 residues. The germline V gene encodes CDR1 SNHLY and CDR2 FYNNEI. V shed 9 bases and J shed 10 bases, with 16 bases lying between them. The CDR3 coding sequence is TGTGCCAGACGGGACGGCTATGAAGAGCAGTTCTTC. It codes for CARRDGYEEQFF.

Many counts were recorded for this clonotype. CDR3 in DNA: TGCGCCAGCAGCCCAGGGACAGGAGTGGCCCAGTACTTC. Protein product: CASSPGTGVAQYF. This chain links TRBV5-1 with TRBJ2-5, with 8 nucleotides matching TRBD1. This CDR3 spans 13 amino acids. The germline V gene has CDR1 SGHRS and CDR2 YFSETQ. Trimming at V came to 4 bases and at J to 9 bases, leaving 8 bases not matched to a gene.

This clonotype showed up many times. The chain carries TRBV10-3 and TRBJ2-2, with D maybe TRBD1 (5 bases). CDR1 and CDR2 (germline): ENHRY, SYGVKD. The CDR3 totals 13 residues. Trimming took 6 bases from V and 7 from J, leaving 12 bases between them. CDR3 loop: CAISVVGVGELFF. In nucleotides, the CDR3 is TGTGCCATCAGCGTTGTAGGGGTCGGGGAGCTGTTTTTT.

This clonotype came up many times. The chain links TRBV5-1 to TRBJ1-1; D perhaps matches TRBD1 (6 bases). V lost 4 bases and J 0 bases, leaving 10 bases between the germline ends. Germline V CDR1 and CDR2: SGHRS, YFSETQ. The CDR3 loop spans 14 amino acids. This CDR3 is CASSMDRMNTEAFF. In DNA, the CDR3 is TGCGCCAGCAGCATGGACAGAATGAACACTGAAGCTTTCTTT.

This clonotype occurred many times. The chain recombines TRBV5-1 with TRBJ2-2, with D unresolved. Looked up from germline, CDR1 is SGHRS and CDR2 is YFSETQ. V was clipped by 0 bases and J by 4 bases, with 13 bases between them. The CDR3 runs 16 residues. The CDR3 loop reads CASSLEQPAVTGELFF. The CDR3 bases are TGCGCCAGCAGCTTGGAACAGCCCGCGGTCACCGGGGAGCTGTTTTTT.

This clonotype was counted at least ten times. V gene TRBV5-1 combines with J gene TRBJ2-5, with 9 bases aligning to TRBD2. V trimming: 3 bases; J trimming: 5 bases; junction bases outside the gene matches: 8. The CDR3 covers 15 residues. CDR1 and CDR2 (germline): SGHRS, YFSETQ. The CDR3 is CASSSFPSGAETQYF. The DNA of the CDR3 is TGCGCCAGCAGCTCTTTTCCTAGCGGGGCGGAGACCCAGTACTTC.

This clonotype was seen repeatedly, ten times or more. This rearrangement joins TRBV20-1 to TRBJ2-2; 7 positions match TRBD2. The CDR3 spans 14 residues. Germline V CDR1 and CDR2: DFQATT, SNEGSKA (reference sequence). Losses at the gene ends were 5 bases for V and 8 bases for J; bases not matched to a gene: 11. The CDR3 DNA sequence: TGCAGTGCTTCTAGCGGAGGTCTAGGAGGGGAGCTGTTTTTT. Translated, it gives CSASSGGLGGELFF.

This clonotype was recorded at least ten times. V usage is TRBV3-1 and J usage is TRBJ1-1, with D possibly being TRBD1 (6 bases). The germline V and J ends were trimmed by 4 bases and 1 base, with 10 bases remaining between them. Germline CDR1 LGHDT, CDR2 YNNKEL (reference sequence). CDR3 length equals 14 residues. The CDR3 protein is CASSRSRGNTEAFF. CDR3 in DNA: TGTGCCAGCAGCCGTTCCAGGGGGAACACTGAAGCTTTCTTT.

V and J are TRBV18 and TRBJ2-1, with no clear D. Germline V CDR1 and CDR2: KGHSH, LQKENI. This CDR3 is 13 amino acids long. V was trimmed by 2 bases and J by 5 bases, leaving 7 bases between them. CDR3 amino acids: CASSPSRNNEQFF. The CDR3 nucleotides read TGTGCCAGCTCACCAAGTAGGAACAATGAGCAGTTCTTC.

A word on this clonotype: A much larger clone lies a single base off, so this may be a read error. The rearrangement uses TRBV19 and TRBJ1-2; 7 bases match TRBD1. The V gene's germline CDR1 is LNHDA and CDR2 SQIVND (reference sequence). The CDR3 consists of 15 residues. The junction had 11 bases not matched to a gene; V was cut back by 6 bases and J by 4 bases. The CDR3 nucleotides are TGTGCCAGTAGGATGAGACAGGGACTAAGCTATGGCTACACCTTC. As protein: CASRMRQGLSYGYTF.

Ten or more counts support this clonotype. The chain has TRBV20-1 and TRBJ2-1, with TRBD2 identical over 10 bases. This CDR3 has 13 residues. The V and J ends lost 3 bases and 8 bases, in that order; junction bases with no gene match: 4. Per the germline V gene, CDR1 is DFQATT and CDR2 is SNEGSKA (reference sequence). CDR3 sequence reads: CSARTSGPDEQFF. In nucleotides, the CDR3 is TGCAGTGCTAGGACTAGCGGGCCCGATGAGCAGTTCTTC.

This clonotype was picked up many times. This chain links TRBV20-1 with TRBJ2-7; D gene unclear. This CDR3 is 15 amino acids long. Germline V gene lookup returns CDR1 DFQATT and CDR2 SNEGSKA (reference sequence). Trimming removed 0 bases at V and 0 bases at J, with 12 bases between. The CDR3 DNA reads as TGCAGTGCTAGAGATGGGCACCAACGCTCCTACGAGCAGTACTTC. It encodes CSARDGHQRSYEQYF.

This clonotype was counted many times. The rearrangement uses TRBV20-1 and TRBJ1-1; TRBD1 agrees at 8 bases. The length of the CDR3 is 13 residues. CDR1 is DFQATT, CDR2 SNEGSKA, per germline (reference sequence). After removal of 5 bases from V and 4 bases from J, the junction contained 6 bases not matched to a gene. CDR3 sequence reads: CSASQGAGTEAFF. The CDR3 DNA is TGCAGTGCTTCCCAGGGGGCCGGCACTGAAGCTTTCTTT.